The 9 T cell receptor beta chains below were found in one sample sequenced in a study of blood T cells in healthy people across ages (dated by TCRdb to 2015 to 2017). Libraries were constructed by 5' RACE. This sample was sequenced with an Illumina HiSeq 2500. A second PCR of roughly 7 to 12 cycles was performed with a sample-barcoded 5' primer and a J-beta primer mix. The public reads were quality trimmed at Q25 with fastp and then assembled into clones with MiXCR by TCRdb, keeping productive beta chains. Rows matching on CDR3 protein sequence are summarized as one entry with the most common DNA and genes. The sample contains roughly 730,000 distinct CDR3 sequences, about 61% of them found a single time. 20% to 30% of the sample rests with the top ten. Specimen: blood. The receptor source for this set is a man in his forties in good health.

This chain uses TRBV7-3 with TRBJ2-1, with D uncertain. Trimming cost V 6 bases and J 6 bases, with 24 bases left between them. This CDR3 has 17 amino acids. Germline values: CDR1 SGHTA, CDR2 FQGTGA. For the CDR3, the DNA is TGTGCCAGCAGTTCCATACCCATTCCAGGAGTAGTCAATGAGCAGTTCTTC. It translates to CASSSIPIPGVVNEQFF.

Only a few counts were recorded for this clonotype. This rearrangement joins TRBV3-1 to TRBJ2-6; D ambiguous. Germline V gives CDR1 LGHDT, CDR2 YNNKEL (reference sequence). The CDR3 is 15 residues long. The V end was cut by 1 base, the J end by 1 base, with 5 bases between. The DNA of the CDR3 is TGTGCCAGCAGCCAAGGGATATCTGGGGCCAACGTCCTGACTTTC. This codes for CASSQGISGANVLTF.

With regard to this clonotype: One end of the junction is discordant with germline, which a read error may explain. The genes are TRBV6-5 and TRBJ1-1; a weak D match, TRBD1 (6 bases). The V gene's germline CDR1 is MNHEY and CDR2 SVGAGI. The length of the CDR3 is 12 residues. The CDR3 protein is CASRYSQGEAFF. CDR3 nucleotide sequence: TGTGCCAGCAGATACTCACAGGGTGAAGCTTTCTTT.

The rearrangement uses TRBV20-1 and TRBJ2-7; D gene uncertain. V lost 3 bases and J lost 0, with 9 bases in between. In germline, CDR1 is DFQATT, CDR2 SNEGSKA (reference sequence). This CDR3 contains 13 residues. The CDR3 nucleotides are TGCAGTGCTAGGGTGGCGAACTCCTACGAGCAGTACTTC. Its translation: CSARVANSYEQYF.

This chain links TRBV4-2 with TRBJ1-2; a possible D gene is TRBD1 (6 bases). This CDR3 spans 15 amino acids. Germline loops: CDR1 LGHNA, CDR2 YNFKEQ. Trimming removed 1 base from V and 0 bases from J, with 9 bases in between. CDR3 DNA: TGTGCCAGCAGCCAAGGGACAGCCACTAACTATGGCTACACCTTC. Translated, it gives CASSQGTATNYGYTF.

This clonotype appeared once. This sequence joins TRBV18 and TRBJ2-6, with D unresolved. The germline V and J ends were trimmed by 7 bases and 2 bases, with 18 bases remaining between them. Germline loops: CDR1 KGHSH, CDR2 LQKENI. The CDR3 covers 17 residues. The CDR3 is CASLPRTVGTGANVLTF. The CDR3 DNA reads TGTGCCAGCTTACCCCGGACCGTAGGGACTGGGGCCAACGTCCTGACTTTC.

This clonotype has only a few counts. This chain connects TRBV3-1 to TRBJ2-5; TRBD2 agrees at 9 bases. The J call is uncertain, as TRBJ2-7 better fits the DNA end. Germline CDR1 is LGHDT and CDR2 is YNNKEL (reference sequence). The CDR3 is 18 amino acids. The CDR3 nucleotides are TGTGCCAGCAGCCAAGGCCAGATAACTAGCGGGTTTAGGCGCGAGCAGTACTTC. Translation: CASSQGQITSGFRREQYF.

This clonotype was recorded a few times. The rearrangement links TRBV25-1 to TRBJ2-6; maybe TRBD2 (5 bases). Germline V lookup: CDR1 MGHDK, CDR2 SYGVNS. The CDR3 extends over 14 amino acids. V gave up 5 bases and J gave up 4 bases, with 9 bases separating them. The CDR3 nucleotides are TGTGCCAGCAGTATCCCGGGAGGGGCCAACGTCCTGACTTTC. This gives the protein CASSIPGGANVLTF.

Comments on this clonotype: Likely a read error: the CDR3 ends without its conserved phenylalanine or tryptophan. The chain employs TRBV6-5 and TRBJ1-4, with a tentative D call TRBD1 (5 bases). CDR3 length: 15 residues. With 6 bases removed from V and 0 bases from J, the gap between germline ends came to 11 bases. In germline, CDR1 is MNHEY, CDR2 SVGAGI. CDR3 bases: TGTGCCAGCAGCACCCTGGGACCAACTAATGAAAAACTGTTTGTT. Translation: CASSTLGPTNEKLFV.